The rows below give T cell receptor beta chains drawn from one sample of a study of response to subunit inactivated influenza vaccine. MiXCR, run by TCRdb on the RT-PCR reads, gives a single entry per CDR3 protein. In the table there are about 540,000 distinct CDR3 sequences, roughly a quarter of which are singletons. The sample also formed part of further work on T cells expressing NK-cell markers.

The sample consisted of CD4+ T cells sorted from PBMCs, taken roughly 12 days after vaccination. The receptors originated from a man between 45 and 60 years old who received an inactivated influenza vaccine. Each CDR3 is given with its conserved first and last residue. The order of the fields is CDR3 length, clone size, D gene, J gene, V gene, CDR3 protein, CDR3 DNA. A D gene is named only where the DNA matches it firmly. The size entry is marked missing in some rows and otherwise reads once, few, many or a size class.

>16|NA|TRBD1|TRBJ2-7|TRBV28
CASSPTRQGVSYEQYF
TGTGCCAGCAGTCCCACGCGGCAGGGGGTCTCCTACGAGCAGTACTTC
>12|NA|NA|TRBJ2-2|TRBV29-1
CSVGGLPGELFF
TGCAGCGTTGGGGGACTCCCCGGGGAGCTGTTTTTT
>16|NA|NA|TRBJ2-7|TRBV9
CASSLGLAGSSYEQYF
TGTGCCAGCAGCCTGGGGCTAGCTGGGAGCTCCTACGAGCAGTACTTC
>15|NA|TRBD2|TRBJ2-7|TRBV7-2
CASSLGGGTTYEQYF
TGTGCCAGCAGCTTAGGCGGGGGGACGACCTACGAGCAGTACTTC
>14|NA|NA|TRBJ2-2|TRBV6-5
CASSYYREGGELFF
TGTGCCAGCAGTTACTACAGGGAGGGCGGGGAGCTGTTTTTT
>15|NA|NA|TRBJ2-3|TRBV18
CASSSWRGDTDTQYF
TGTGCCAGCTCCTCATGGAGGGGGGACACAGATACGCAGTATTTT
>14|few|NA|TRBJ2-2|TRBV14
CASSSGPGAGELFF
TGTGCCAGCAGCTCCGGCCCCGGGGCCGGGGAGCTGTTTTTT
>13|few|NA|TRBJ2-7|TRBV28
CASSSGSHYEQYF
TGTGCCAGCAGTTCCGGGAGCCACTACGAGCAGTACTTC
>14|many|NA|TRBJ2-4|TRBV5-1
CASSLGGPGNIQYF
TGCGCCAGCAGCTTGGGAGGGCCCGGAAACATTCAGTACTTC
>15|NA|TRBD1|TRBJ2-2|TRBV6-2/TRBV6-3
CASSSRQGASGELFF
TGTGCCAGCAGTTCGAGACAGGGGGCAAGCGGGGAGCTGTTTTTT
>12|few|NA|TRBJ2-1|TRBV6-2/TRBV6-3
CASTDGFDEQFF
TGTGCCAGCACGGACGGTTTCGATGAGCAGTTCTTC
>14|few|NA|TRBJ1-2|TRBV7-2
CASSLGSGDYGYTF
TGTGCCAGCAGCTTAGGGTCGGGAGACTATGGCTACACCTTC
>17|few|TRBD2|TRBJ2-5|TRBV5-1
CASSLAWTSGSQETQYF
TGCGCCAGCAGCTTGGCCTGGACTAGCGGGAGTCAAGAGACCCAGTACTTC
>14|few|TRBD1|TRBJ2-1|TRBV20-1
CSAISGQGAYEQFF
TGCAGTGCTATATCGGGACAGGGGGCCTATGAGCAGTTCTTC
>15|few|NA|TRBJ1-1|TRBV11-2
CASSFTQVPNTEAFF
TGTGCCAGCAGCTTCACACAAGTTCCGAACACTGAAGCTTTCTTT
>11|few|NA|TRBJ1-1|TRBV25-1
CASSDSITAFF
TGTGCCAGCAGTGACAGTATCACGGCTTTCTTT
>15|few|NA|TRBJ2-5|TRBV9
CASSVGSGIQETQYF
TGTGCCAGCAGCGTAGGGTCAGGGATCCAAGAGACCCAGTACTTC
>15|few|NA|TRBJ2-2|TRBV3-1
CASSQRPANTGELFF
TGTGCCAGCAGCCAGCGCCCGGCGAACACCGGGGAGCTGTTTTTT
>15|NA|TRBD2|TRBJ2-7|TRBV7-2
CASSLQGTSGYEQYF
TGTGCCAGCAGCTTACAGGGGACTAGCGGTTACGAGCAGTACTTC
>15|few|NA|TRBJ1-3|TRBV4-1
CASSQGSLTGSTIYF
TGCGCCAGCAGCCAAGGTAGCCTAACAGGGAGCACCATATATTTT
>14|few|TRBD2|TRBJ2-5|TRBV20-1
CSAKTGTSLKTQYF
TGCAGTGCTAAAACCGGGACTAGCTTAAAGACCCAGTACTTC
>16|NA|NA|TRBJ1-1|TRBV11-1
CASSLPLPAGGTEAFF
TGTGCCAGCAGCTTACCACTACCGGCAGGTGGGACTGAAGCTTTCTTT
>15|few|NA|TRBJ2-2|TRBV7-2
CASSPLGGSTGELFF
TGTGCCAGCAGCCCCTTGGGGGGAAGTACCGGGGAGCTGTTTTTT
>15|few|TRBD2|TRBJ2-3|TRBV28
CASSRPRGGVDTQYF
TGTGCCAGCAGCCGTCCCCGGGGGGGCGTCGATACGCAGTATTTT
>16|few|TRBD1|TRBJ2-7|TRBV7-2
CASSLVAGQGSYEQYF
TGTGCCAGCAGCTTAGTGGCGGGACAGGGATCCTACGAGCAGTACTTC
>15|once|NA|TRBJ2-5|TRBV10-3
CAIRSNGGAQETQYF
TGTGCCATCAGATCCAACGGGGGTGCTCAAGAGACCCAGTACTTC
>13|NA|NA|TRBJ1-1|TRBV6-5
CASSTTGTAEAFF
TGTGCCAGCAGTACGACAGGTACGGCTGAAGCTTTCTTT
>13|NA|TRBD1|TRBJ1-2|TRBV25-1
CASSEGTAYGYTF
TGTGCCAGCAGTGAAGGGACAGCCTATGGCTACACCTTC
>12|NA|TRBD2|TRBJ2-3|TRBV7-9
CASSASGDTQYF
TGTGCCAGCAGCGCTAGCGGGGATACGCAGTATTTT
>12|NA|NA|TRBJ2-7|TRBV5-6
CASSMRPYEQYF
TGTGCCAGCAGCATGAGACCCTACGAGCAGTACTTC
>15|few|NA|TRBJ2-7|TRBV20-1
CSARDPGTDPREQYF
TGCAGTGCTAGGGATCCCGGGACGGACCCCCGCGAGCAGTACTTC
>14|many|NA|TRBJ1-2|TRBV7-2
CASSITRLTYGYTF
TGTGCCAGCAGCATCACTAGGCTCACCTATGGCTACACCTTC
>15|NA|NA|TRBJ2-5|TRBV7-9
CASSIRTSQGETQYF
TGTGCCAGCAGCATCAGGACTAGTCAGGGGGAGACCCAGTACTTC
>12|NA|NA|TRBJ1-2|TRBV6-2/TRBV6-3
CASSLGQYGYTF
TGTGCCAGCAGTTTGGGGCAGTATGGCTACACCTTC
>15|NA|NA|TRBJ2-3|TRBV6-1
CASSGVQVSTDTQYF
TGTGCCAGCAGTGGGGTACAGGTTAGCACAGATACGCAGTATTTT
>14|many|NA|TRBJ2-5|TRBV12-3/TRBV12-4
CASSFRSGGETQYF
TGTGCCAGCAGTTTTAGGAGTGGGGGGGAGACCCAGTACTTC
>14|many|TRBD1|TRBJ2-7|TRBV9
CASSAGTGDYEQYF
TGTGCCAGCAGCGCCGGGACAGGGGATTACGAGCAGTACTTC
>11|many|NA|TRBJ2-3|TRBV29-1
CSVGMGDTQYF
TGCAGCGTTGGAATGGGGGATACGCAGTATTTT
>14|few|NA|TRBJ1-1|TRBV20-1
CSATHTPKATEAFF
TGCAGTGCAACTCATACCCCTAAAGCAACTGAAGCTTTCTTT
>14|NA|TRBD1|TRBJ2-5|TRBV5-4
CASSLTGAQETQYF
TGTGCCAGCAGCTTGACAGGGGCCCAAGAGACCCAGTACTTC
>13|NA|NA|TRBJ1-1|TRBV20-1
CSARFDRNTEAFF
TGCAGTGCTAGATTCGACAGGAACACTGAAGCTTTCTTT
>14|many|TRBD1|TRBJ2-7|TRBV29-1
CSVEDRQGAYEQYF
TGCAGCGTTGAAGATCGTCAGGGGGCCTACGAGCAGTACTTC
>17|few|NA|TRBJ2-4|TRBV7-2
CASSGRQDNLAKNIQYF
TGTGCCAGCAGCGGACGACAGGATAACTTAGCCAAAAACATTCAGTACTTC
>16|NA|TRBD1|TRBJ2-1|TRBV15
CATRAGGQVKYNEQFF
TGTGCCACCAGAGCAGGTGGACAGGTAAAATACAATGAGCAGTTCTTC
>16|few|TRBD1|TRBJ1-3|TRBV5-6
CASSFTGQLSGNTIYF
TGTGCCAGCAGCTTCACGGGACAGCTCTCTGGAAACACCATATATTTT
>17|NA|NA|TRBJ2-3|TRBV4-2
CASSQVLTMDATDTQYF
TGTGCCAGCAGCCAAGTCCTTACCATGGACGCCACAGATACGCAGTATTTT
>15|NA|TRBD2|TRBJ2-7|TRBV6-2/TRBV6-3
CASSHWTRAKYEQYF
TGTGCCAGCAGTCACTGGACTAGAGCTAAATACGAGCAGTACTTC
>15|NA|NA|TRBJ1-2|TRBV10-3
CAISDRATVGYGYTF
TGTGCCATCAGTGACCGGGCAACAGTGGGCTATGGCTACACCTTC
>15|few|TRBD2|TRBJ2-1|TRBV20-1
CSAGGTSGGQKEQFF
TGCAGTGCTGGGGGGACTAGCGGGGGTCAAAAAGAGCAGTTCTTC
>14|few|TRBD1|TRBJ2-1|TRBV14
CASSQETGINEQFF
TGTGCCAGCAGCCAAGAGACAGGGATCAATGAGCAGTTCTTC
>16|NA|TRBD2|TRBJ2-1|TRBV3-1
CASSHLTSGNYNEQFF
TGTGCCAGCAGCCATCTTACTAGCGGAAATTACAATGAGCAGTTCTTC